A single sample is the source of the 13 T cell receptor beta chains below, sequenced in a study of cytomegalovirus exposure and HLA in healthy donors. The primer mix had 60 Vbeta and 13 Jbeta primers. The repertoire was sequenced with immunoSEQ multiplex PCR; TCRdb's copy has only in-frame clones and lacks some. The specimen's table records tens of thousands of clones. Specimen: PBMCs. These receptor sequences come from a male donor in good health and CMV-seronegative.

In DNA form, the CDR3 reads TGCAGCGTTTGGACAGGGCAGTACCAAGAGACCCAGTACTTC. Protein sequence: CSVWTGQYQETQYF. V usage is TRBV29-1 and J usage is TRBJ2-5, with TRBD1 matching 8 bases. This CDR3 is 14 amino acids long. Looked up from germline, CDR1 is SQVTM and CDR2 is ANQGSEA. J was trimmed by 0 bases and V by 5 bases; bases with no gene match: 5.

For the CDR3, the DNA is TGTGCCAGCAGTTACTCTGCCGGGGTGACTTACGAGCAGTACTTC. It yields the protein CASSYSAGVTYEQYF. The rearrangement links TRBV6-6 to TRBJ2-7, with a weak D call TRBD2 (5 bases). V was shortened by 0 bases and J by 4 bases, with 13 bases between the two germline ends. CDR3 length: 15 amino acids. Germline CDR1 reads MNHNY; CDR2 reads SVGAGI (reference sequence).

J is TRBJ2-2 and V is TRBV6-5, with D perhaps TRBD2 (5 bases). CDR3 size: 16 residues. Trimming took 3 bases from V and 6 from J, leaving 17 bases between them. Germline V gene sequence: CDR1 MNHEY, CDR2 SVGAGI. CDR3 sequence reads: CASSYRRAPGAGELFF. The CDR3 coding sequence is TGTGCCAGCAGTTATAGAAGGGCCCCCGGGGCCGGGGAGCTGTTTTTT.

This chain joins TRBV25-1 and TRBJ1-5; D is ambiguous. V lost 9 bases to trimming and J lost 0 bases, with 12 bases between them. The CDR3 totals 14 residues. Germline lookup yields CDR1 MGHDK and CDR2 SYGVNS. Here the CDR3 DNA reads TGTGCCAGGAGGGTCTCCCATAGCAATCAGCCCCAGCATTTT. Translation gives CARRVSHSNQPQHF.

The chain couples TRBV30 to TRBJ1-5; D might be TRBD1 (5 bases). V lost 3 bases and J lost 6, with 12 bases in between. Germline CDR1 GTSNPN, CDR2 SVGIG (reference sequence). The CDR3 runs to 13 residues. In nucleotides, the CDR3 is TGTGCCTGGAGCGGGGGAGAAGGTCAGCCCCAGCATTTT. Translation: CAWSGGEGQPQHF.

The chain couples TRBV7-9 to TRBJ2-7, with TRBD2 matching 7 bases. V trimming: 4 bases; J trimming: 5 bases; junction bases outside the gene matches: 11. Germline loops: CDR1 SEHNR, CDR2 FQNEAQ (reference sequence). CDR3 length: 15 amino acids. The CDR3 nucleotides are TGTGCCAGCAGCTCTCCCACTAGCGCCGGGAACGAGCAGTACTTC. Translation: CASSSPTSAGNEQYF. Filled out from reference TRBV7-9 and TRBJ2-7, the complete variable domain reads DTGVSQNPRHKITKRGQNVTFRCDPISEHNRLYWYRQTLGQGPEFLTYFQNEAQLEKSRLLSDRFSAERPKGSFSTLEIQRTEQGDSAMYLCASSSPTSAGNEQYFGPGTRLTVT.

This chain links TRBV19 with TRBJ2-1; TRBD1 agrees at 7 bases. The CDR3 contains 15 residues. Germline V gives CDR1 LNHDA, CDR2 SQIVND (reference sequence). The J segment lost 4 bases and the V segment lost 6 bases, leaving 9 bases of the junction unmatched. The CDR3: CASSDLGQKYNEQFF. CDR3 bases: TGTGCCAGTAGCGACCTGGGACAGAAATACAATGAGCAGTTCTTC.

The rearrangement joins TRBV7-9 to TRBJ2-3, with 8 bases aligning to TRBD2. Germline CDR1 is SEHNR and CDR2 is FQNEAQ (reference sequence). CDR3 size: 17 residues. The V segment lost 1 base and the J segment 3 bases; nucleotides outside the gene matches: 9. The CDR3: CASSLVDSGTSTDTQYF. Here the CDR3 DNA reads TGTGCCAGCAGCTTAGTGGACAGTGGGACTAGTACAGATACGCAGTATTTT.

The rearrangement joins TRBV28 to TRBJ1-3; D perhaps matches TRBD1 (6 bases). The CDR3 runs to 13 residues. The V end lost 11 bases, the J end lost 2 bases, and 13 bases lay between the germline ends. Germline lookup yields CDR1 MDHEN and CDR2 SYDVKM. For the CDR3, the DNA is TGTGCCGGTTCGACAGGCCCTGGAAACACCATATATTTT. Protein product: CAGSTGPGNTIYF.

V gene TRBV18 combines with J gene TRBJ2-4, with D perhaps matching TRBD2 (6 bases). The CDR3 sequence is 15 residues long. The V gene's germline CDR1 is KGHSH and CDR2 LQKENI. V shed 3 bases and J shed 1 base, with 10 bases lying between them. The CDR3, as DNA: TGTGCCAGCTCACCGGCGGCGGGGGCCAAAAACATTCAGTACTTC. Translating gives CASSPAAGAKNIQYF.

V and J are TRBV7-2 and TRBJ2-1, with 11 bases fitting TRBD2. With 5 bases clipped from V and 5 bases from J, the junction kept 11 bases outside the gene matches. Germline V gives CDR1 SGHTA, CDR2 FQGNSA. This CDR3 has 17 amino acids. Written as DNA, the CDR3 is TGTGCCAGCAGCCGCATAGCCGGGACTAGCGGTCACAATGAGCAGTTCTTC. It encodes CASSRIAGTSGHNEQFF.

The chain links TRBV11-2 to TRBJ2-2, with 9 bases identical to TRBD2. Trimming removed 4 bases from V and 5 bases from J; junction bases left unmatched: 8. This CDR3 has 16 residues. Germline V gives CDR1 SGHAT, CDR2 FQNNGV. The CDR3 DNA reads TGTGCCAGCAGCTCTAGCGGGAACATAGTTACCGGGGAGCTGTTTTTT. It specifies CASSSSGNIVTGELFF.

This sequence joins TRBV11-2 and TRBJ2-7, with 7 bases fitting TRBD1. Germline trimming cut 5 bases from V and 2 bases from J; bases unmatched to any gene: 9. CDR1 and CDR2 (germline): SGHAT, FQNNGV. The CDR3 totals 15 residues. CDR3 protein: CASSPFRTGTYEQYF. The CDR3 coding sequence is TGTGCCAGCAGCCCCTTTCGGACAGGAACCTACGAGCAGTACTTC.